This T cell receptor (beta chain) appears in the sequencing data of a study of control samples from healthy donors and cancer patients. Assay used: immunoSEQ multiplex PCR; TCRdb lists only in-frame clones, some missing. The repertoire holds fewer than 200,000 clones, with around 90% as singletons. This clonotype was sampled from a woman aged 50 to 60 in good health. Specimen: blood.

CDR3 DNA: TGTGCCAGTACCTCCGGGACAGGGGGCGCTGGGGGCTACACCTTC. As protein: CASTSGTGGAGGYTF. The J gene is TRBJ1-2, the V gene TRBV19, with TRBD1 matching 12 bases. Germline V gene lookup returns CDR1 LNHDA and CDR2 SQIVND (reference sequence). The CDR3 is 15 residues long. Trimming took 7 bases from V and 8 from J; bases not matched to a gene: 11. The full variable domain, with the rest looked up from reference TRBV19 and TRBJ1-2, is DGGITQSPKYLFRKEGQNVTLSCEQNLNHDAMYWYRQDPGQGLRLIYYSQIVNDFQKGDIAEGYSVSREKKESFPLTVTSAQKNPTAFYLCASTSGTGGAGGYTFGSGTRLTVV.